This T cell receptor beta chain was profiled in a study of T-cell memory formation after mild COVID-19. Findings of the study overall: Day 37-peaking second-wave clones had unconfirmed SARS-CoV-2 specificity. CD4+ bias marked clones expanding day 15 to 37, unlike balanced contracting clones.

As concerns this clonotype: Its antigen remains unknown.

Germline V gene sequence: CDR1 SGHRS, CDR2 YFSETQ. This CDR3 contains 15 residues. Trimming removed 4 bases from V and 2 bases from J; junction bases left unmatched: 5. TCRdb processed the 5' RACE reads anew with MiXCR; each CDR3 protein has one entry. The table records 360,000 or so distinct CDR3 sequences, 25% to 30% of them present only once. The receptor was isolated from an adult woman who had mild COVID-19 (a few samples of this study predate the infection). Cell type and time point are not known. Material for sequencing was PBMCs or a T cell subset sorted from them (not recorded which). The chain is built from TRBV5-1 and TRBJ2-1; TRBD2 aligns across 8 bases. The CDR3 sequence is CASSGIAGTYNEQFF. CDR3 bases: TGCGCCAGCAGCGGAATAGCGGGGACCTACAATGAGCAGTTCTTC. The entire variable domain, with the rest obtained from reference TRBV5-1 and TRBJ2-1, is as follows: KAGVTQTPRYLIKTRGQQVTLSCSPISGHRSVSWYQQTPGQGLQFLFEYFSETQRNKGNFPGRFSGRQFSNSRSEMNVSTLELGDSALYLCASSGIAGTYNEQFFGPGTRLTVL.